The rows below give T cell receptor beta chains drawn from one sample of a study of T cells in Graves' hyperthyroidism and ophthalmopathy. TCRdb reprocessed the multiplex PCR reads with MiXCR, giving one entry per CDR3 protein. The sample lists about 700,000 distinct CDR3 sequences; around 15% were seen once. The sequenced material came from blood. These receptor sequences come from a young woman with Graves' hyperthyroidism. Both conserved end residues are part of each CDR3. D genes are given only for firm matches. The size field is filled for only some rows; it gives once, few, many or a size class.

v_gene,d_gene,j_gene,abundance,CDR3nt,CDR3aa
TRBV10-3,TRBD1,TRBJ2-3,many,TGTGCCATCAAGCGGGACAGGGATGCAGATACGCAGTATTTT,CAIKRDRDADTQYF
TRBV30,NA,TRBJ2-1,many,TGTGCCTGGAGTGAGGCAGGCTTAACTTACAATGAGCAGTTCTTC,CAWSEAGLTYNEQFF
TRBV29-1,NA,TRBJ2-7,NA,TGCAGCGTTGAACAGGCGGGGAGCTCCTACGAGCAGTACTTC,CSVEQAGSSYEQYF
TRBV29-1,TRBD1,TRBJ2-1,many,TGCAGCGTTGATGGACAGGCCAGTTACTCCTACAATGAGCAGTTCTTC,CSVDGQASYSYNEQFF
TRBV6-1,TRBD1,TRBJ1-4,many,TGTGCCAGCAGTCCCCGGACAGGGGGCGCGAGTAATGAAAAACTGTTTTTT,CASSPRTGGASNEKLFF
TRBV5-5,NA,TRBJ2-7,NA,TGTGCCAGCACCTCTGGCAAGGCCGGCGAGCAGTACTTC,CASTSGKAGEQYF
TRBV20-1,NA,TRBJ2-1,few,TGCAGTGCTAGCCCTGGCCCAGTCAGGGAGCAGTTCTTC,CSASPGPVREQFF
TRBV19,NA,TRBJ2-1,few,TGTGCCAGTAGTATATCAGGGAAGGGGCAGTTCTTC,CASSISGKGQFF
TRBV25-1,TRBD1,TRBJ1-4,NA,TGTGCCAGCAGTGAAGAGGGAGGGGGCTTAGGTGAAAAACTGTTTTTT,CASSEEGGGLGEKLFF
TRBV6-2/TRBV6-3,NA,TRBJ1-3,NA,TGTGCCAGCAGGGGACGTAGCTCTGGAAACACCATATATTTT,CASRGRSSGNTIYF
TRBV20-1,NA,TRBJ2-5,many,TGCAGTGCTAGTAAGGAGAGAACAGGAGCGCAAGAGACCCAGTACTTC,CSASKERTGAQETQYF
TRBV24-1,NA,TRBJ2-3,NA,TGTGCCACCAGTGATGGGGGTTTGTCGGGCACAGATACGCAGTATTTT,CATSDGGLSGTDTQYF
TRBV10-1,NA,TRBJ2-7,few,TGCGCCAGCAGTGAGTCCAGGGGGTTTCGGGGGCCCTACGAGCAGTACTTC,CASSESRGFRGPYEQYF
TRBV3-1,NA,TRBJ2-7,many,TGTGCCAGCAGCCAAGACCCGGGAGAAGCCTACGAGCAGTACTTC,CASSQDPGEAYEQYF
TRBV7-2,NA,TRBJ2-6,NA,TGTGCCAGCATCTGGAACCCCATCTCTGGGGCCAACGTCCTGACTTTC,CASIWNPISGANVLTF
TRBV28,NA,TRBJ2-3,few,TGTGCCAGCAGTCCCTGGACCCCTCAGGAATCAGATACGCAGTATTTT,CASSPWTPQESDTQYF
TRBV11-1,NA,TRBJ2-5,many,TGTGCCAGCAGCTTAGCGGGCGGACTGGAGACCCAGTACTTC,CASSLAGGLETQYF
TRBV5-1,NA,TRBJ1-3,NA,TGCGCCAGCAGCTTCGAGGGGACGGCTGGAAACACCATATATTTT,CASSFEGTAGNTIYF
TRBV29-1,TRBD1,TRBJ2-1,NA,TGCAGCGTTGAAGGTTCGGACAGGGCCGTCTACAATGAGCAGTTCTTC,CSVEGSDRAVYNEQFF
TRBV28,TRBD1,TRBJ1-5,many,TGTGCCAGCAGACCCAGGGGGTCATGGCCCCAGCATTTT,CASRPRGSWPQHF
TRBV6-1,TRBD2,TRBJ2-1,few,TGTGCCAGCCAAGGGCTAGCGGGAGTCCCCTACAATGAGCAGTTCTTC,CASQGLAGVPYNEQFF
TRBV14,NA,TRBJ1-1,many,TGTGCCAGCAGCCAAGATTGGGGGTTTGACGACGCGTGGACTGAAGCTTTCTTT,CASSQDWGFDDAWTEAFF
TRBV7-2,NA,TRBJ2-4,many,TGTGCCAGCAGCTTAGCTTCGGGGCGTGCAAACATTCAGTACTTC,CASSLASGRANIQYF
TRBV7-9,NA,TRBJ2-1,few,TGTGCCAGCAGCTCAATCCCACGGGGGCGCGAGCAGTTCTTC,CASSSIPRGREQFF
TRBV4-1,NA,TRBJ2-1,few,TGCGCCAGCAGCCAAGTTACGGGGGCGCTCAATGAGCAGTTCTTC,CASSQVTGALNEQFF
TRBV3-1,NA,TRBJ1-2,many,TGTGCCAGCAGCCAAGTGCGGCCAGGGGACTATGGCTACACCTTC,CASSQVRPGDYGYTF
TRBV20-1,NA,TRBJ2-7,many,TGCAGTGCTAGAGGCGAGTACGAGCAGTACTTC,CSARGEYEQYF
TRBV3-1,TRBD1,TRBJ1-4,many,TGTGCCAGCAACCGACCGGACAGGGGGGAAAAACTGTTTTTT,CASNRPDRGEKLFF
TRBV7-6,NA,TRBJ2-1,NA,TGTGCCAGCAGCCAAAATCCTAGCTCCTACAATGGGCAGTTCTTC,CASSQNPSSYNGQFF
TRBV27,TRBD1,TRBJ2-5,many,TGTGCCAGCAGTTTTCGACAGGGGTGGAGGGAGACCCAGTACTTC,CASSFRQGWRETQYF
TRBV11-2,TRBD1,TRBJ1-3,many,TGTGCCAGCAGCTTACCGACAGGGGGTGGTGGAAACACCATATATTTT,CASSLPTGGGGNTIYF
TRBV19,TRBD2,TRBJ2-7,NA,TGTGCCAGTAGTTCCTCGATAGCGGGAGGTTCCTACGAGCAGTACTTC,CASSSSIAGGSYEQYF
TRBV6-5,NA,TRBJ2-1,NA,TGTGCCAGCAGTTACTCTCTGGGGCCCGTCGAGGAGCAGTTCTTC,CASSYSLGPVEEQFF
TRBV7-2,NA,TRBJ1-2,NA,TGTGCCAGCAGCTTTCTTCCGGGACCCCTAAGCCATGGCTACACCTTC,CASSFLPGPLSHGYTF
TRBV7-2,NA,TRBJ2-1,NA,TGTGCCAGACGTGGAGGCGGACGACACTCCTACAATGAGCAGTTCTTC,CARRGGGRHSYNEQFF
TRBV7-2,NA,TRBJ2-7,many,TGTGCCAGCAGCCCTTATTGGTTCGGATACGAGCAGTACTTC,CASSPYWFGYEQYF
TRBV2,TRBD2,TRBJ2-1,many,TGTGCCAGCAGCTCACTAGCGGGAGTCTCCCACTACAATGAGCAGTTCTTC,CASSSLAGVSHYNEQFF
TRBV7-2,TRBD2,TRBJ2-1,few,TGTGCCAGCAGCCACACAAGCGGGAGTGGTGAGCAGTTCTTC,CASSHTSGSGEQFF
TRBV27,NA,TRBJ2-3,many,TGTGCCAGCAGCGGACAGTTCACAGATACGCAGTATTTT,CASSGQFTDTQYF
TRBV4-3,NA,TRBJ2-7,many,TGCGCCAGCAGCCGGGCGGTGGATTACTACGAGCAGTACTTC,CASSRAVDYYEQYF
TRBV6-2/TRBV6-3,NA,TRBJ1-2,many,TGTGCCAGCAGTTTCAGGGTTGAGGATGGCTACACCTTC,CASSFRVEDGYTF
TRBV12-3/TRBV12-4,NA,TRBJ2-5,NA,TGTGCCAGCAGTTTTGTTGCAGGGGAGTCGGAGACCCAGTACTTC,CASSFVAGESETQYF
TRBV25-1,TRBD2,TRBJ2-3,NA,TGTGCCTCAGGACTAGCGGGAGGGACAGATACGCAGTATTTT,CASGLAGGTDTQYF
TRBV6-1,NA,TRBJ1-1,many,TGTGCCAGCAGTTACGGGGGGGGACTCCCCCCCACTGAAGCTTTCTTT,CASSYGGGLPPTEAFF
TRBV30,NA,TRBJ1-4,few,TGTGCCTGGAGTTCGGACCCTGGGGAGAGCGAAAAACTGTTTTTT,CAWSSDPGESEKLFF
TRBV11-2,TRBD2,TRBJ2-2,many,TGTGCCAGCAGCTCCTTGGGCGGGAGGATTTTCACCGGGGAGCTGTTTTTT,CASSSLGGRIFTGELFF
TRBV27,TRBD2,TRBJ2-5,many,TGTGCCAGCAGCCGCCGGCGGCTAGCGGGAGAGGAGACCCAGTACTTC,CASSRRRLAGEETQYF